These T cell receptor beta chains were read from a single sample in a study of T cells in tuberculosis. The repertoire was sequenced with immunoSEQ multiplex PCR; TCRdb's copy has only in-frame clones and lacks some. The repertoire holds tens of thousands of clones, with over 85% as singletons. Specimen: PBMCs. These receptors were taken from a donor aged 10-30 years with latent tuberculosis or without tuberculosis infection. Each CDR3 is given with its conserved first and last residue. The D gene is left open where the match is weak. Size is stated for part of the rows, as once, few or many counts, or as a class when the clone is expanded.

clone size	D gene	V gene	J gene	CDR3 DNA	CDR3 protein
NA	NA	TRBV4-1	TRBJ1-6	TGCGCCAGCAGCCAAGGGGGCAGGGTGTCGCCACCCCTCCACTTT	CASSQGGRVSPPLHF
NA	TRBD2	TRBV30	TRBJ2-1	TGTGCCTGGGGAACCGGGACTAGCGGCAATGAGCAGTTCTTC	CAWGTGTSGNEQFF
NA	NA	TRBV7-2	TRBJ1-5	TGTGCCAGCAGCTTAACGAGCGATCGGCCCCAGCATTTT	CASSLTSDRPQHF
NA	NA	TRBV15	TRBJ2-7	TGTGCCACCAGCAGGGGGGCAGGGGGGAACTACGAGCAGTACTTC	CATSRGAGGNYEQYF
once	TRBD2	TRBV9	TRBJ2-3	TGTGCCAGCAGCGTCGCTAGCGGGGGGAGGGCAGATACGCAGTATTTT	CASSVASGGRADTQYF
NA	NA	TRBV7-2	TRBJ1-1	TGTGCCAGCAGCTTAGCCCAGCGGGGGCGGTACACTGAAGCTTTCTTT	CASSLAQRGRYTEAFF
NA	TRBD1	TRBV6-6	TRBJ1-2	TGTGCCAGCAGTTACACGCCAGGGGGATCCTATGGCTACACCTTC	CASSYTPGGSYGYTF
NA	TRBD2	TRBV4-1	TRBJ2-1	TGCGCCAGCAGCCAAGATTCGGCCGACGGGGGGGCTTTTGAGCAGTTCTTC	CASSQDSADGGAFEQFF
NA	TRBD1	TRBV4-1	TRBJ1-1	TGCGCCAGCAGCCCTGGACAGGGGGCCACTGAAGCTTTCTTT	CASSPGQGATEAFF
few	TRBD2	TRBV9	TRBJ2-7	TGTGCCAGCAGTTTACTAGCGGGGGGGCCCTACGAGCAGTACTTC	CASSLLAGGPYEQYF